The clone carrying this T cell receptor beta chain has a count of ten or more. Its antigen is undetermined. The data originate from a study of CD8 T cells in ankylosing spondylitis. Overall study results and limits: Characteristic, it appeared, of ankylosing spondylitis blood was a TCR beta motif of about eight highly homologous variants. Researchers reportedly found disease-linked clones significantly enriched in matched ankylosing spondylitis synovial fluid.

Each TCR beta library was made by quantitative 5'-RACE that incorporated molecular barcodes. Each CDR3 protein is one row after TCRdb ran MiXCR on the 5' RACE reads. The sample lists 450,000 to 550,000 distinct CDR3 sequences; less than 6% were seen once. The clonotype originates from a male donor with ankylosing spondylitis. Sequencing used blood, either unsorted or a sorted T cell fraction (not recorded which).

The CDR3 loop is CASSAGLSNTGELFF. The CDR3 DNA reads as TGTGCCAGCAGCGCGGGACTCTCGAACACCGGGGAGCTGTTTTTT. This chain links TRBV3-1 with TRBJ2-2; tentative D call: TRBD2 (6 bases). Trimming stripped 5 bases from V and 0 bases from J, with 10 bases between. This CDR3 is built from 15 residues. Germline V gives CDR1 LGHDT, CDR2 YNNKEL (reference sequence).